Sequencing of this TCR beta chain was carried out in a study of blood T cell repertoires in COVID-19. Per the study methods: From reference gene primer amplification, estimates of nucleated cell counts were derived. Data came from immunoSEQ multiplex PCR; TCRdb stores just in-frame clones and leaves some out. The D gene and trimming were derived from the DNA, and the V and J assignments and clone size from that table. Of a few hundred thousand clones listed, about 86% are singletons. Sample: PBMCs or T cells enriched from blood (not recorded which). This sequence originates from a middle-aged woman with acute COVID-19.

Written as DNA, the CDR3 is TGTGCCAGCAGTTTATCCCAACCGGGGTCTCAGCCCCAGCATTTT. Encoded protein: CASSLSQPGSQPQHF. This chain joins TRBV28 and TRBJ1-5; no definite D call. With 1 base removed from V and 6 bases from J, the gap between germline ends came to 13 bases. CDR1 MDHEN and CDR2 SYDVKM come from the germline V gene. The CDR3 runs 15 residues.